The 20 T cell receptor beta chains below all came from one sample that was sequenced in a study of T-cell reconstitution after alpha-beta-depleted transplantation in children. Unique molecular identifiers were used to barcode this TCRbeta library. TCRdb analysed the PCR reads with MiXCR anew, one entry per CDR3 protein. The table lists around 370,000 distinct CDR3 sequences, 10% of them singletons. The specimen was PBMCs from the stem cell graft donor, collected from the stem cell graft. These receptors all stem from a human donor who donated a stem cell graft to a child with acute lymphoblastic leukemia.

This clonotype was counted between two and nine times. At one end, the junction sequence differs from germline, possibly due to a read error. V usage is TRBV10-3 and J usage is TRBJ2-5; 7 bases align to TRBD2. Germline V CDR1 and CDR2: ENHRY, SYGVKD. The CDR3 loop spans 16 amino acids. This chain's CDR3 is CAISEGGVFDQETQYF. Written as DNA, the CDR3 is TGTGCCATCAGTGAGGGGGGGGTGTTCGACCAGGAGACCCAGTACTTC.

This clonotype was detected many times. This rearrangement joins TRBV12-3 or TRBV12-4 to TRBJ2-7, with 10 bases identical to TRBD1. Trimming cost V 6 bases and J 4 bases; bases outside gene matches: 6. This CDR3 is built from 14 residues. This chain's CDR3 is CASSAGTGDYEQYF. As DNA, the CDR3 is TGTGCCAGCAGCGCCGGGACAGGGGATTACGAGCAGTACTTC.

This clonotype occurred a few times. The chain joins TRBV12-3 or TRBV12-4 to TRBJ2-3; TRBD2 aligns across 7 bases. V lost 6 bases to trimming and J lost 0 bases; unmatched junction nucleotides: 3. The CDR3 runs 14 residues. The CDR3 protein is CASRKRGSTDTQYF. CDR3 in DNA: TGTGCCAGCAGGAAGCGGGGAAGCACAGATACGCAGTATTTT.

In its sample, this clonotype was seen a few times. This rearrangement joins TRBV29-1 to TRBJ2-1; D is ambiguous. The V gene's germline CDR1 is SQVTM and CDR2 ANQGSEA. Trimming removed 4 bases at V and 1 base at J, with 8 bases between. CDR3 length: 13 residues. The CDR3 sequence is CSVGTVSYNEQFF. Written as DNA, the CDR3 is TGCAGCGTTGGGACGGTTTCCTACAATGAGCAGTTCTTC.

This clonotype was detected a few times. The V call is TRBV4-1, the J call TRBJ1-2, with no clear D. Trimming stripped 3 bases from V and 2 bases from J, with 13 bases between. The CDR3 is 15 amino acids. CDR1 and CDR2 from the germline V gene are MGHRA and YSYEKL. The CDR3 DNA is TGCGCCAGCAGCCATAACCGGGTAACCAACTATGGCTACACCTTC. Its translation is CASSHNRVTNYGYTF.

In the case of this clonotype: This clone may be a read error of a much larger clone one base away. The chain combines TRBV6-2 or TRBV6-3 with TRBJ1-1, with a weak D call TRBD1 (5 bases). This CDR3 spans 14 amino acids. Between the trimmed V and J ends, which lost 0 bases and 1 base, there was a span of 6 bases. Per the germline V gene, CDR1 is MNHEY and CDR2 is SVGEGT. The CDR3 DNA reads TGTGCCAGCAGTTACTCGCAGGGGAACACTGAAGCTTTCTTT. The encoded protein is CASSYSQGNTEAFF.

This clonotype was counted many times. This chain connects TRBV4-1 to TRBJ2-3, with 7 bases that match TRBD2. Germline assignment: CDR1 MGHRA and CDR2 YSYEKL. J was trimmed by 5 bases and V by 6 bases; bases with no gene match: 11. This CDR3 contains 15 residues. As DNA, the CDR3 is TGCGCCAGCAGACCAGGCGGCGGGAGAGGAGATACGCAGTATTTT. Amino acids: CASRPGGGRGDTQYF.

This clonotype has just a few counts. The chain joins TRBV12-3 or TRBV12-4 to TRBJ2-2, with D perhaps TRBD1 (6 bases). This CDR3 region has 15 residues. V was pared by 1 base and J by 6 bases, with 12 bases between. CDR3 residues: CASSLGQGLAGELFF. The CDR3 region has the DNA TGTGCCAGCAGTTTAGGGCAGGGGCTGGCCGGGGAGCTGTTTTTT.

The chain has TRBV7-2 and TRBJ2-1, with D possibly being TRBD2 (6 bases). Trimming left V 5 bases short and J 6 bases short, with 20 bases between. CDR1 and CDR2 (germline): SGHTA, FQGNSA. The CDR3 extends over 16 amino acids. The CDR3 loop reads CASSAPGTSSFNEQFF. The CDR3 DNA reads as TGTGCCAGCAGCGCCCCCGGTACTAGCAGTTTCAATGAGCAGTTCTTC.

This CDR3 is CASSLLGSYGYTF. The CDR3, as DNA: TGTGCCAGCAGTTTATTAGGTTCCTATGGCTACACCTTC. The chain joins TRBV27 to TRBJ1-2; D ambiguous. Germline loops: CDR1 MNHEY, CDR2 SMNVEV (reference sequence). The CDR3 is 13 residues long. Trimming took 1 base from V and 4 from J, leaving 7 bases between them.

This clonotype was observed a handful of times. The chain joins TRBV27 to TRBJ2-2; D gene ambiguous. Between the trimmed V and J ends, which lost 6 bases and 6 bases, there was a span of 5 bases. This CDR3 contains 11 residues. Germline values: CDR1 MNHEY, CDR2 SMNVEV (reference sequence). This CDR3 reads CASRSPGELFF. The DNA for the CDR3 is TGTGCCAGCAGATCTCCCGGGGAGCTGTTTTTT.

The chain uses TRBV10-2 and TRBJ1-3; D perhaps matches TRBD1 (5 bases). The CDR3 extends over 15 amino acids. Germline lookup yields CDR1 WSHSY and CDR2 SAAADI. V lost 8 bases and J lost 4, with 18 bases in between. The CDR3 DNA sequence: TGCGCCAGCCACGGTCTGGGGGTAGAAGGAAACACCATATATTTT. Protein sequence: CASHGLGVEGNTIYF.

V is TRBV4-1 and J is TRBJ2-2; D unclear. The germline CDR1 and CDR2 sequences are MGHRA and YSYEKL. This CDR3 comprises 14 residues. Trimming took 2 bases from V and 2 from J, leaving 6 bases between them. The CDR3 loop reads CASSQLINTGELFF. CDR3 nucleotide sequence: TGCGCCAGCAGCCAACTCATTAACACCGGGGAGCTGTTTTTT.

This clonotype was seen a handful of times. The chain uses TRBV30 and TRBJ2-4; D perhaps matches TRBD2 (5 bases). With 0 bases removed from V and 0 bases from J, the gap between germline ends came to 12 bases. The CDR3 totals 16 residues. Germline CDR1 is GTSNPN and CDR2 is SVGIG (reference sequence). CDR3 protein: CAWSVPGTLAKNIQYF. CDR3 nucleotide sequence: TGTGCCTGGAGTGTACCGGGAACACTAGCCAAAAACATTCAGTACTTC.

This sequence joins TRBV6-5 and TRBJ2-1; 11 bases are shared with TRBD2. Germline values: CDR1 MNHEY, CDR2 SVGAGI. Trimming removed 2 bases from V and 6 bases from J; junction bases left unmatched: 3. The CDR3 has 15 residues. The CDR3 DNA follows: TGTGCCAGCAGTTACCGGGGACTAGCGGCCAATGAGCAGTTCTTC. Translating it yields CASSYRGLAANEQFF.

This chain uses TRBV19 with TRBJ2-3; possible D gene TRBD2, 5 bases. The V end lost 3 bases, the J end lost 8 bases, and 15 bases lay between the germline ends. Germline CDR1 LNHDA, CDR2 SQIVND (reference sequence). This CDR3 spans 14 amino acids. DNA for the CDR3: TGTGCCAGTAGTATGGGGAGACAAGTAGGTACGCAGTATTTT. Protein product: CASSMGRQVGTQYF.

In its sample, this clonotype was seen a few times. V usage is TRBV7-9 and J usage is TRBJ2-4, with 9 positions matching TRBD1. CDR3 size: 14 residues. Germline trimming cut 5 bases from V and 8 bases from J; bases unmatched to any gene: 7. Germline V lookup: CDR1 SEHNR, CDR2 FQNEAQ (reference sequence). For the CDR3, the DNA is TGTGCCAGCAGCGGCAGGACAGGGGATGACATTCAGTACTTC. Protein: CASSGRTGDDIQYF.

This clonotype was recorded many times. Its ends do not fully match the called genes, so a read error is possible. The chain is built from TRBV7-7 and TRBJ2-3, with 12 bases matching TRBD2. Germline loops: CDR1 SSHAT, CDR2 FNYEAQ (reference sequence). The CDR3 is made up of 15 amino acids. The CDR3 protein is CASSSGTSGTDTQYF. Written as DNA, the CDR3 is TGTGCTAGCAGCTCCGGGACTAGCGGGACAGATACGCAGTATTTT. The full variable domain, rest sourced from reference TRBV7-7 and TRBJ2-3, is GAGVSQSPRYKVTKRGQDVTLRCDPISSHATLYWYQQALGQGPEFLTYFNYEAQPDKSGLPSDRFSAERPEGSISTLTIQRTEQRDSAMYRCASSSGTSGTDTQYFGPGTRLTVL.

The chain recombines TRBV27 with TRBJ2-7, with 7 bases lining up with TRBD2. Trimming cost V 8 bases and J 0 bases; bases outside gene matches: 4. The CDR3 has 13 residues. Germline CDR1 MNHEY, CDR2 SMNVEV (reference sequence). The CDR3 bases are TGTGCCAGCGCTCGGGGGGACTCCTACGAGCAGTACTTC. Its protein is CASARGDSYEQYF.

This CDR3 is CSARDTATQRYSNQPQHF. The CDR3 DNA sequence: TGCAGTGCTAGAGATACGGCAACCCAAAGATATAGCAATCAGCCCCAGCATTTT. The gene calls are TRBV20-1 and TRBJ1-5; D call uncertain. Between the trimmed V and J ends, which lost 0 bases and 0 bases, there was a span of 18 bases. Germline CDR1 and CDR2: DFQATT and SNEGSKA (reference sequence). CDR3 length: 18 amino acids.